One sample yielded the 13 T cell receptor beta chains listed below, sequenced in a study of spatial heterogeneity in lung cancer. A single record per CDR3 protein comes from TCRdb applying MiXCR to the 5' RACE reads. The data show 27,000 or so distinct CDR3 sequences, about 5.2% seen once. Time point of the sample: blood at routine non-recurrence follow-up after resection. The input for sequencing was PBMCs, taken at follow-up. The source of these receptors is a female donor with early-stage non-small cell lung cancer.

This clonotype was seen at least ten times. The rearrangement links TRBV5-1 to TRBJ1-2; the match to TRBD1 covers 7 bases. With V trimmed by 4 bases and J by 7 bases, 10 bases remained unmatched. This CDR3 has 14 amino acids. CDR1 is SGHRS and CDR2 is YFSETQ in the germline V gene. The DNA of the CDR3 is TGCGCCAGCAGCCAGGATCCAGGGGGAAGTGGCTACACCTTC. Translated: CASSQDPGGSGYTF.

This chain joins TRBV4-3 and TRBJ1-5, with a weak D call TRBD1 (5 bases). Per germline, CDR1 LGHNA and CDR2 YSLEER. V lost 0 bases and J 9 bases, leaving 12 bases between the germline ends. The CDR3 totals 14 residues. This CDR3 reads CASSQDIGGRPQHF. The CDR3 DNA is TGCGCCAGCAGCCAAGATATTGGGGGTCGGCCCCAGCATTTT.

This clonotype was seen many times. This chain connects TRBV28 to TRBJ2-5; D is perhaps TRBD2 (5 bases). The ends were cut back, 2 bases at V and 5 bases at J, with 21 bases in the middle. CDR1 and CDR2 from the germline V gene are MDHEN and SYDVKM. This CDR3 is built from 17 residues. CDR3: CASSLPRGPKELETQYF. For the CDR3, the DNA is TGTGCCAGCAGTTTACCTAGAGGGCCGAAAGAATTGGAGACCCAGTACTTC.

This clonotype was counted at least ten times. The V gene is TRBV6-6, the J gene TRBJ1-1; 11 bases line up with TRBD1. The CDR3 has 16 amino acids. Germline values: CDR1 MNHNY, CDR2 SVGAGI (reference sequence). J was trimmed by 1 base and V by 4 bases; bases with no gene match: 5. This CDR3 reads CASSSGQGATNTEAFF. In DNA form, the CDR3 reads TGTGCCAGCAGTTCTGGACAGGGGGCTACGAACACTGAAGCTTTCTTT.

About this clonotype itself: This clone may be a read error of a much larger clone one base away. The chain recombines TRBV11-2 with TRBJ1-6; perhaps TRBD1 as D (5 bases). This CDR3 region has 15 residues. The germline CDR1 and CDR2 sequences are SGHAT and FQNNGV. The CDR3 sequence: CAGSLEAGGISPLHF. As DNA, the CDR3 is TGTGCCGGCAGCTTAGAGGCGGGGGGGATCTCACCCCTCCACTTT. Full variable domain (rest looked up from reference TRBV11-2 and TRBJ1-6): EAGVAQSPRYKIIEKRQSVAFWCNPISGHATLYWYQQILGQGPKLLIQFQNNGVVDDSQLPKDRFSAERLKGVDSTLKIQPAKLEDSAVYLCAGSLEAGGISPLHFGNGTRLTVT.

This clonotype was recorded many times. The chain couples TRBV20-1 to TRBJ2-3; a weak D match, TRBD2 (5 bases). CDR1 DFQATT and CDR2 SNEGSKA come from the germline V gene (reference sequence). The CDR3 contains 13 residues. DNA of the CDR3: TGCAGGGCTGTTGGGGAGAGCACAGATACGCAGTATTTT. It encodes CRAVGESTDTQYF.

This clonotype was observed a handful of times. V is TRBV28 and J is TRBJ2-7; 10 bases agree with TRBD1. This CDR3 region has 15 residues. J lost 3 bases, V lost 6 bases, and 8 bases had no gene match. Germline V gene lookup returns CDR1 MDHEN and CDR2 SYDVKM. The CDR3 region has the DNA TGTGCCAGCAGCATCGGACAGGGGGTGTTCTACGAGCAGTACTTC. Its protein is CASSIGQGVFYEQYF.

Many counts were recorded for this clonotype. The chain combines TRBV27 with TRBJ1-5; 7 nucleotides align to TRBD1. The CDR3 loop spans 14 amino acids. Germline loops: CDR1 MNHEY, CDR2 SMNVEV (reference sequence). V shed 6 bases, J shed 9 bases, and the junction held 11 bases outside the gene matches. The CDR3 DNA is TGTGCCAGCAGCCTTGGGACAGACAATTGGCCCCAGCATTTT. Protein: CASSLGTDNWPQHF.

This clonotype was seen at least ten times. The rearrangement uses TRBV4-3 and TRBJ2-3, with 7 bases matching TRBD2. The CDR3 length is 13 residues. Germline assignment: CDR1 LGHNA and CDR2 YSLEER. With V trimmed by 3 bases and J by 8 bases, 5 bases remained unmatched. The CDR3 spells CASSQGLLGTQYF. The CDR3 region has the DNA TGCGCCAGCAGCCAGGGACTACTAGGTACGCAGTATTTT.

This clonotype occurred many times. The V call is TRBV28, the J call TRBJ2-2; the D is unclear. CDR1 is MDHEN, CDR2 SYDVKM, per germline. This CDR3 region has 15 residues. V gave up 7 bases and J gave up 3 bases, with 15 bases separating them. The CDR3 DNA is TGTGCCAGCACCAATCCGTGGGGTCACACCGGGGAGCTGTTTTTT. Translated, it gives CASTNPWGHTGELFF.

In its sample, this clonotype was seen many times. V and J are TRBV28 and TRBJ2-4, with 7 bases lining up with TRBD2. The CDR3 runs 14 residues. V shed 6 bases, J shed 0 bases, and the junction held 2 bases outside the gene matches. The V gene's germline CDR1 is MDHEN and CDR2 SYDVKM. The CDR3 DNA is TGTGCCAGCAGGGCGGGGGTAGCCAAAAACATTCAGTACTTC. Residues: CASRAGVAKNIQYF.

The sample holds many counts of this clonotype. The CDR3 DNA is TGTGCCAGCAGTTTACAGGACAGCTATGGCTACACCTTC. Translated: CASSLQDSYGYTF. This chain joins TRBV12-3 or TRBV12-4 and TRBJ1-2; tentative D call: TRBD1 (6 bases). This CDR3 region has 13 residues. V was pared by 2 bases and J by 4 bases, with 8 bases between.

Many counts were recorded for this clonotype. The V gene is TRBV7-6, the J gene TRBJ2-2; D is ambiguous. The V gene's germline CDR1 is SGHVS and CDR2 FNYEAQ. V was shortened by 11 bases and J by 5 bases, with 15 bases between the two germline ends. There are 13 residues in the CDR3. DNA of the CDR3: TGTGCCTTACGCGCGGAGCCGACCGGGGAGCTGTTTTTT. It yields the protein CALRAEPTGELFF.